A single sample gave rise to the 20 T cell receptor beta chains below, sequenced in a study of neurological immune-mediated disorders. Via MiXCR, TCRdb re-called the 5' RACE reads, giving one row per CDR3 protein. Of about 65,000 distinct CDR3 sequences listed, over 4% are singletons. Sequenced sample: PBMCs. These receptor sequences come from a man aged 50 to 59 with multiple sclerosis.

This clonotype has at least ten counts. The chain couples TRBV20-1 to TRBJ2-1, with D uncertain. Germline V gene data show CDR1 as DFQATT and CDR2 as SNEGSKA (reference sequence). V was clipped by 6 bases and J by 8 bases, with 14 bases between them. This CDR3 region has 12 residues. CDR3 loop: CSAGAKADEQFF. The DNA for the CDR3 is TGCAGTGCCGGCGCCAAGGCCGATGAGCAGTTCTTC.

This clonotype was seen repeatedly, ten times or more. This chain joins TRBV5-1 and TRBJ2-7, with 11 bases that match TRBD1. This CDR3 region has 15 residues. The germline CDR1 and CDR2 sequences are SGHRS and YFSETQ. J gave up 3 bases and V 3 bases, and 5 bases lay outside the gene matches. CDR3 residues: CASSSGQGAIYEQYF. CDR3 nucleotide sequence: TGCGCCAGCAGCTCCGGACAGGGGGCGATCTACGAGCAGTACTTC.

This clonotype occurred many times. The chain carries TRBV27 and TRBJ1-5; D unresolved. The V end was cut by 6 bases, the J end by 1 base, with 25 bases between. Germline CDR1 and CDR2: MNHEY and SMNVEV (reference sequence). The CDR3 loop spans 19 amino acids. CDR3 nucleotide sequence: TGTGCCAGCAGACCCCTAACGTCCGGCCCATATATGAGCAATCAGCCCCAGCATTTT. Its protein product is CASRPLTSGPYMSNQPQHF.

There are many counts of this clonotype. J is TRBJ1-5 and V is TRBV15; D unclear. This CDR3 contains 14 residues. Germline values: CDR1 LNHNV, CDR2 YYDKDF (reference sequence). Trimming took off 0 bases at V and 4 bases at J, with 7 bases between the two ends. DNA of the CDR3: TGTGCCACCAGCAGAGAGGCCCGGAATCAGCCCCAGCATTTT. This sequence encodes CATSREARNQPQHF.

This clonotype was detected many times. The rearrangement uses TRBV6-5 and TRBJ2-3; 8 bases agree with TRBD1. Per the germline V gene, CDR1 is MNHEY and CDR2 is SVGAGI. This CDR3 is built from 15 residues. With 6 bases clipped from V and 3 bases from J, the junction kept 8 bases outside the gene matches. CDR3 coding DNA: TGTGCCAGCAGCCCCGGACAGGGTATGACAGATACGCAGTATTTT. It is translated as CASSPGQGMTDTQYF.

The rearrangement joins TRBV5-1 to TRBJ2-5, with TRBD2 as a possible D gene (6 bases). This CDR3 spans 15 amino acids. Per germline, CDR1 SGHRS and CDR2 YFSETQ. Deletions cut 4 bases from V and 5 bases from J, with 18 bases between. The CDR3 DNA follows: TGCGCCAGCAGCGGCGGGACGATCAGTTGGGAGACCCAGTACTTC. It yields the protein CASSGGTISWETQYF.

This clonotype was detected ten times or more. V usage is TRBV20-1 and J usage is TRBJ2-3; a possible D gene is TRBD1 (6 bases). Trimming cost V 3 bases and J 1 base, with 8 bases left between them. There are 13 residues in the CDR3. The germline V gene has CDR1 DFQATT and CDR2 SNEGSKA (reference sequence). The DNA for the CDR3 is TGCAGTGCTAGGTCAGGGGGCACAGATACGCAGTATTTT. Translated: CSARSGGTDTQYF.

The chain carries TRBV9 and TRBJ2-3, with D tentatively TRBD1 (5 bases). The CDR3 sequence is 15 residues long. Germline V gene sequence: CDR1 SGDLS, CDR2 YYNGEE. V gave up 0 bases and J gave up 1 base, with 9 bases separating them. CDR3 region: CASSVGTPGTDTQYF. As DNA, the CDR3 is TGTGCCAGCAGCGTAGGGACACCAGGCACAGATACGCAGTATTTT.

This clonotype was counted many times. The chain is built from TRBV7-2 and TRBJ2-7; TRBD2 might be the D (5 bases). V was shortened by 1 base and J by 4 bases, with 11 bases between the two germline ends. CDR3 size: 14 residues. The germline V gene has CDR1 SGHTA and CDR2 FQGNSA. The chain's CDR3 is CASSLGNRLYEQYF. The DNA for the CDR3 is TGTGCCAGCAGCTTAGGAAACAGACTATACGAGCAGTACTTC.

This clonotype was counted ten times or more. V gene TRBV20-1 combines with J gene TRBJ1-3, with 8 bases matching TRBD1. The germline V gene encodes CDR1 DFQATT and CDR2 SNEGSKA (reference sequence). The CDR3 sequence is 14 residues long. V trimming: 2 bases; J trimming: 2 bases; junction bases outside the gene matches: 2. CDR3 amino acids: CSARQQGAGNTIYF. The CDR3 DNA sequence: TGCAGTGCTAGACAACAGGGGGCTGGAAACACCATATATTTT.

At least ten counts were recorded for this clonotype. J is TRBJ2-1 and V is TRBV7-8; no clear D gene. Germline loops: CDR1 SGHVS, CDR2 FQNEAQ. V was clipped by 1 base and J by 8 bases, with 6 bases between them. CDR3 length: 12 residues. The CDR3 DNA follows: TGTGCCAGCAGCTTAGGGATCGATGAGCAGTTCTTC. Translation: CASSLGIDEQFF.

Ten or more counts support this clonotype. The genes are TRBV5-6 and TRBJ2-7; no clear D. Looked up from germline, CDR1 is SGHDT and CDR2 is YYEEEE. The V and J ends lost 2 bases and 4 bases respectively, with 4 bases between them. This CDR3 comprises 11 residues. The CDR3 nucleotides are TGTGCCAGCAGCTTCGATTACGAGCAGTACTTC. It specifies CASSFDYEQYF.

This clonotype has ten or more counts. The rearrangement uses TRBV27 and TRBJ1-2; D remains ambiguous. Trimming removed 0 bases at V and 0 bases at J, with 5 bases between. Germline-derived CDR1 and CDR2 are MNHEY and SMNVEV (reference sequence). The length of the CDR3 is 14 residues. CDR3 loop: CASSLSPSNYGYTF. CDR3 sequence (DNA): TGTGCCAGCAGTTTATCGCCCTCTAACTATGGCTACACCTTC.

This clonotype was detected many times. The V gene is TRBV20-1, the J gene TRBJ2-3; D gene ambiguous. The ends were cut back, 7 bases at V and 3 bases at J, with 20 bases in the middle. Germline V gene data show CDR1 as DFQATT and CDR2 as SNEGSKA (reference sequence). The CDR3 is 15 residues long. The CDR3 DNA follows: TGCAGTGTTCCATCCCCGACTGAGGAGACAGATACGCAGTATTTT. Protein sequence: CSVPSPTEETDTQYF.

Many counts were recorded for this clonotype. V is TRBV15 and J is TRBJ2-3, with 7 bases lining up with TRBD2. The germline V gene has CDR1 LNHNV and CDR2 YYDKDF (reference sequence). The CDR3 has 19 residues. V lost 0 bases to trimming and J lost 6 bases; unmatched junction nucleotides: 18. The CDR3 sequence: CATSRDKGSGAFLADTQYF. For the CDR3, the DNA is TGTGCCACCAGCAGAGATAAGGGGAGCGGGGCCTTTCTAGCGGATACGCAGTATTTT.

This clonotype was counted many times. The chain combines TRBV7-9 with TRBJ1-1, with D possibly matching TRBD1 (6 bases). This CDR3 has 14 residues. Germline V gene sequence: CDR1 SEHNR, CDR2 FQNEAQ (reference sequence). Trimming cost V 1 base and J 4 bases, with 10 bases left between them. The CDR3 spells CASSLVGHPTEAFF. CDR3 nucleotides: TGTGCCAGCAGCTTAGTGGGACATCCCACTGAAGCTTTCTTT.

This clonotype has ten or more counts. This chain uses TRBV7-9 with TRBJ1-1, with D perhaps TRBD1 (5 bases). Trimming removed 2 bases at V and 0 bases at J, with 10 bases between. Germline-derived CDR1 and CDR2 are SEHNR and FQNEAQ (reference sequence). This CDR3 spans 15 amino acids. The CDR3 nucleotides read TGTGCCAGCAGCTTAATCCGGGGGATGAACACTGAAGCTTTCTTT. Amino acid sequence: CASSLIRGMNTEAFF.

This clonotype was seen repeatedly, ten times or more. This chain connects TRBV6-5 to TRBJ1-4, with TRBD1 matching over 9 bases. This CDR3 is built from 13 residues. Losses at the gene ends were 2 bases for V and 11 bases for J; bases not matched to a gene: 3. The germline V gene has CDR1 MNHEY and CDR2 SVGAGI. The CDR3 protein is CASSYGTGTKLFF. CDR3 nucleotides: TGTGCCAGCAGTTACGGGACAGGGACTAAACTGTTTTTT.

This clonotype has just a few counts. Its ends do not fully match the called genes, so a read error is possible. The V call is TRBV12-3 or TRBV12-4, the J call TRBJ1-5; no definite D call. The CDR3 extends over 17 amino acids. CDR3 loop: CASSLGSSGLRYQPQNF. The CDR3, as DNA: TGTGCCAGCAGCCTCGGATCCTCAGGACTGAGGTATCAGCCCCAGAATTTT.

This clonotype appeared many times. This chain uses TRBV12-3 or TRBV12-4 with TRBJ2-1, with 12 nucleotides matching TRBD2. Germline trimming cut 7 bases from V and 4 bases from J; bases unmatched to any gene: 11. The CDR3 consists of 17 residues. The chain's CDR3 is CASTASLAGGPYNEQFF. The CDR3 DNA sequence: TGTGCCAGCACCGCGTCACTAGCGGGGGGACCATACAATGAGCAGTTCTTC.